The rows below give T cell receptor beta chains drawn from one sample of a study of molecular identifiers for immune sequencing clone quantification. TCRdb called the PCR reads again in MiXCR, with one record for every CDR3 protein. The sample consists of approximately 670,000 distinct CDR3 sequences, about 20% of them appearing once. Material: naive CD8+ T cells from blood, with Jurkat cell RNA spiked in. These receptors originate from a human donor in good health. Some libraries in this study had Jurkat cell RNA spiked in. Both conserved end residues are part of each CDR3. Fields, in order: D gene, clone size, J gene, V gene, CDR3 DNA, CDR3 protein. A D gene is named only where the DNA matches it firmly. Only some rows state a clone size, as once, few, many or a class for expanded clones.

d_call: TRBD2; clone_size: -; j_call: TRBJ2-2; v_call: TRBV9; cdr3_nt: TGTGCCAGCAGCGGGGAAGGACTAGCGGGACTGAACACCGGGGAGCTGTTTTTT; cdr3_aa: CASSGEGLAGLNTGELFF
d_call: TRBD1; clone_size: -; j_call: TRBJ2-7; v_call: TRBV19; cdr3_nt: TGTGCCACCGCTCCCGGGACAGGGAAAGCCTACGAGCAGTACTTC; cdr3_aa: CATAPGTGKAYEQYF
d_call: -; clone_size: -; j_call: TRBJ2-3; v_call: TRBV6-1; cdr3_nt: TGTGCCAGCAGCGCTCTGGAGGCTATGCGGGATACGCAGTATTTT; cdr3_aa: CASSALEAMRDTQYF
d_call: TRBD1; clone_size: many; j_call: TRBJ2-7; v_call: TRBV6-6; cdr3_nt: TGTGCCAGCAGTTACACGGGACAGGGGGCCTACGAGCAGTACTTC; cdr3_aa: CASSYTGQGAYEQYF
d_call: TRBD1; clone_size: many; j_call: TRBJ2-3; v_call: TRBV28; cdr3_nt: TGTGCCAGCATCAATCCCCGGCAGGGGGCAACAGATACGCAGTATTTT; cdr3_aa: CASINPRQGATDTQYF
d_call: TRBD2; clone_size: few; j_call: TRBJ2-7; v_call: TRBV9; cdr3_nt: TGTGCCAGCAGCTCCCCAGTGGGGGGGGTCGGGGACGAGCAGTACTTC; cdr3_aa: CASSSPVGGVGDEQYF
d_call: TRBD1; clone_size: -; j_call: TRBJ2-1; v_call: TRBV12-3/TRBV12-4; cdr3_nt: TGTGCCAGCAGTTTAGCCCCGACAGGGTCTGGTGAGCAGTTCTTC; cdr3_aa: CASSLAPTGSGEQFF
d_call: TRBD1; clone_size: many; j_call: TRBJ2-7; v_call: TRBV2; cdr3_nt: TGTGCCAGCAGGCCACCCGGGACAGGGTTGTACGAGCAGTACTTC; cdr3_aa: CASRPPGTGLYEQYF
d_call: -; clone_size: many; j_call: TRBJ1-1; v_call: TRBV7-9; cdr3_nt: TGTGCCAGCAGCTTAGTAGGGGCAGGGGCATACACTGAAGCTTTCTTT; cdr3_aa: CASSLVGAGAYTEAFF
d_call: TRBD2; clone_size: few; j_call: TRBJ2-7; v_call: TRBV27; cdr3_nt: TGTGCCAGCACAAAACTAGCGGGAGACGACTACGAGCAGTACTTC; cdr3_aa: CASTKLAGDDYEQYF
d_call: -; clone_size: many; j_call: TRBJ2-6; v_call: TRBV27; cdr3_nt: TGTGCCAGCAGTTTATCAGGTGGGGCTGGGGCCAACGTCCTGACTTTC; cdr3_aa: CASSLSGGAGANVLTF
d_call: TRBD2; clone_size: few; j_call: TRBJ2-7; v_call: TRBV28; cdr3_nt: TGTGCCAGCACCCGGGGACTAGCGGACACCTACGAGCAGTACTTC; cdr3_aa: CASTRGLADTYEQYF
d_call: TRBD1; clone_size: -; j_call: TRBJ2-1; v_call: TRBV3-1; cdr3_nt: TGTGCCAGCAGCCAAGAATTCAGGGGGACCTACAATGAGCAGTTCTTC; cdr3_aa: CASSQEFRGTYNEQFF
d_call: TRBD1; clone_size: -; j_call: TRBJ2-7; v_call: TRBV30; cdr3_nt: TGTGCCTGGGGGGGACAGGGTGGCAAGCAGTACTTC; cdr3_aa: CAWGGQGGKQYF
d_call: -; clone_size: many; j_call: TRBJ2-3; v_call: TRBV6-5; cdr3_nt: TGTGCCAGCAGTTACATGGGAAGTCCAGATACGCAGTATTTT; cdr3_aa: CASSYMGSPDTQYF
d_call: -; clone_size: -; j_call: TRBJ1-2; v_call: TRBV6-2/TRBV6-3; cdr3_nt: TGTGCCAGCACTTTACGGACAGTTCCAAATGGCTACACCTTC; cdr3_aa: CASTLRTVPNGYTF
d_call: TRBD1; clone_size: many; j_call: TRBJ1-5; v_call: TRBV15; cdr3_nt: TGTGCCACCAGCGTACTATGGGACAGAAGTTATAGCAATCAGCCCCAGCATTTT; cdr3_aa: CATSVLWDRSYSNQPQHF
d_call: -; clone_size: many; j_call: TRBJ2-2; v_call: TRBV3-1; cdr3_nt: TGTGCCAGCAGCGCCCGGGACTCACAAACCCCTGGAGGCGGGGAGCTGTTTTTT; cdr3_aa: CASSARDSQTPGGGELFF
d_call: -; clone_size: many; j_call: TRBJ2-3; v_call: TRBV5-4; cdr3_nt: TGTGCCAGCAGCTCCGCGGCAGATACGCAGTATTTT; cdr3_aa: CASSSAADTQYF
d_call: TRBD2; clone_size: many; j_call: TRBJ2-5; v_call: TRBV15; cdr3_nt: TGTGCCACCAGCCCGGGACTAGCGGAAGAGACCCAGTACTTC; cdr3_aa: CATSPGLAEETQYF
d_call: -; clone_size: many; j_call: TRBJ2-3; v_call: TRBV7-3; cdr3_nt: TGTGCCAGCAGTAAATACGGCCTGGGCACAAACACGGATACGCAGTATTTT; cdr3_aa: CASSKYGLGTNTDTQYF
d_call: TRBD2; clone_size: many; j_call: TRBJ2-3; v_call: TRBV5-5; cdr3_nt: TGTGCCAGCAGCCCAGCAGGGGCGTCGGGGGGGCCTTACAGAAATACGCAGTATTTT; cdr3_aa: CASSPAGASGGPYRNTQYF
d_call: TRBD1; clone_size: many; j_call: TRBJ2-7; v_call: TRBV6-5; cdr3_nt: TGTGCCAGCAGTTTGCAACCGGGACAGTTTTCGAACGAGCAGTACTTC; cdr3_aa: CASSLQPGQFSNEQYF
d_call: TRBD2; clone_size: few; j_call: TRBJ2-1; v_call: TRBV19; cdr3_nt: TGTGCCAGTAGTGACGGGGGACTAGCGGGGCAAGAGCAGTTCTTC; cdr3_aa: CASSDGGLAGQEQFF
d_call: TRBD2; clone_size: many; j_call: TRBJ2-3; v_call: TRBV5-5; cdr3_nt: TGTGCCAGCAGCTTAGTGCTAGCGGGATTACGAGATACGCAGTATTTT; cdr3_aa: CASSLVLAGLRDTQYF
d_call: TRBD2; clone_size: few; j_call: TRBJ2-7; v_call: TRBV28; cdr3_nt: TGTGCCAGCAGGTATGGACCGGGACTAGCGGACGCCTACGAGCAGTACTTC; cdr3_aa: CASRYGPGLADAYEQYF
d_call: -; clone_size: many; j_call: TRBJ1-1; v_call: TRBV2; cdr3_nt: TGTGCCGGGGTAGAGCTGGAAGCTTTCTTT; cdr3_aa: CAGVELEAFF
d_call: -; clone_size: -; j_call: TRBJ1-5; v_call: TRBV4-1; cdr3_nt: TGCGCCGGCAGCCAACTAGGGTCTAGCAATCAGCCCCAGCATTTT; cdr3_aa: CAGSQLGSSNQPQHF
d_call: -; clone_size: many; j_call: TRBJ2-2; v_call: TRBV20-1; cdr3_nt: TGCAAAGGGGGCGGGGGGCACCACCCGAACACCGGGGAGCTGTTTTTT; cdr3_aa: CKGGGGHHPNTGELFF
d_call: TRBD2; clone_size: few; j_call: TRBJ2-7; v_call: TRBV7-6; cdr3_nt: TGTGCCAGCAGCTCAGGGACTAGCGGGGTGAGCTCCTACGAGCAGTGCTTC; cdr3_aa: CASSSGTSGVSSYEQCF
d_call: TRBD2; clone_size: many; j_call: TRBJ2-3; v_call: TRBV29-1; cdr3_nt: TGCAGCGTTGTTCGGGAGGGGACAGATACGCAGTATTTT; cdr3_aa: CSVVREGTDTQYF
d_call: -; clone_size: many; j_call: TRBJ1-5; v_call: TRBV6-2/TRBV6-3; cdr3_nt: TGTGCCAGCAGTTACGTCCAGACCAATCAGCCCCAGCATTTT; cdr3_aa: CASSYVQTNQPQHF
d_call: -; clone_size: few; j_call: TRBJ1-4; v_call: TRBV27; cdr3_nt: TGTGCCAGCAGTTTATATTACTCAACTAATGAAAAACTGTTTTTT; cdr3_aa: CASSLYYSTNEKLFF
d_call: -; clone_size: once; j_call: TRBJ1-1; v_call: TRBV20-1; cdr3_nt: TGCAGTGCTAGAGGGGGTTCCGGACAGATGAACACTGAAGCTTCCTTT; cdr3_aa: CSARGGSGQMNTEASF
d_call: -; clone_size: many; j_call: TRBJ2-7; v_call: TRBV24-1; cdr3_nt: TGTGCCACCAGTGATCTCTCGGGACCGTCTGAAGAGCAGTACTTC; cdr3_aa: CATSDLSGPSEEQYF
d_call: TRBD1; clone_size: -; j_call: TRBJ2-7; v_call: TRBV7-9; cdr3_nt: TGTGCCAGCAGCTACGGGACAGGGCTGATCCACGAGCAGTACTTC; cdr3_aa: CASSYGTGLIHEQYF
d_call: -; clone_size: -; j_call: TRBJ2-7; v_call: TRBV4-3; cdr3_nt: TGCGCCAGCAGCCAAGACAGGGGTCAAAGCTCCTACGAGCAGTACTTC; cdr3_aa: CASSQDRGQSSYEQYF
d_call: -; clone_size: few; j_call: TRBJ1-6; v_call: TRBV6-5; cdr3_nt: TGTGCCAGCAGCCCCTGGTCGGTTTCACCCCTCCACTTT; cdr3_aa: CASSPWSVSPLHF
d_call: TRBD1; clone_size: -; j_call: TRBJ1-6; v_call: TRBV30; cdr3_nt: TGTGCCGGCGGTCTACAGGGGCTTAATTCACCCCTCCACTTT; cdr3_aa: CAGGLQGLNSPLHF
d_call: -; clone_size: many; j_call: TRBJ2-7; v_call: TRBV3-1; cdr3_nt: TGTGCCAGCAGCCAAGAGACTACCCCCCTGGAGCAGTACTTC; cdr3_aa: CASSQETTPLEQYF
d_call: -; clone_size: few; j_call: TRBJ1-1; v_call: TRBV4-1; cdr3_nt: TGCGCCAGCAGCCAAGAGCGGGGGGTCACTGAAGCTTTCTTT; cdr3_aa: CASSQERGVTEAFF
d_call: -; clone_size: many; j_call: TRBJ1-1; v_call: TRBV7-9; cdr3_nt: TGTGCCAGCAGCTACGGACGCACTGAAGCTTTCTTT; cdr3_aa: CASSYGRTEAFF
d_call: TRBD2; clone_size: many; j_call: TRBJ2-3; v_call: TRBV6-6; cdr3_nt: TGTGCCAGCAGTTACGCGCTTTTGGGGCAGCGGGAGGTTAGCGCAGATACGCAGTATTTT; cdr3_aa: CASSYALLGQREVSADTQYF
d_call: -; clone_size: -; j_call: TRBJ2-7; v_call: TRBV4-3; cdr3_nt: TGCGCCAGCAGCCAAGACGACACATCCTACTACGAGCAGTACTTC; cdr3_aa: CASSQDDTSYYEQYF
d_call: TRBD2; clone_size: few; j_call: TRBJ2-1; v_call: TRBV7-6; cdr3_nt: TGTGCCAGCAGCTCGGGGGGGGCTTTCGATGAGCAGTTCTTC; cdr3_aa: CASSSGGAFDEQFF
d_call: -; clone_size: few; j_call: TRBJ1-1; v_call: TRBV19; cdr3_nt: TGTGCCAGTAGAACCTTCGGGGGTCTCTCTGAAGCTTTCTTT; cdr3_aa: CASRTFGGLSEAFF
d_call: -; clone_size: many; j_call: TRBJ2-7; v_call: TRBV7-9; cdr3_nt: TGTGCCAGCAGTTTGGTGGGAGGCTACGAGCAGTACTTC; cdr3_aa: CASSLVGGYEQYF
d_call: -; clone_size: -; j_call: TRBJ2-4; v_call: TRBV14; cdr3_nt: TGTGCCAGCAGCCAAGGGGTACTAGCCAAAAACATTCAGCACTTC; cdr3_aa: CASSQGVLAKNIQHF